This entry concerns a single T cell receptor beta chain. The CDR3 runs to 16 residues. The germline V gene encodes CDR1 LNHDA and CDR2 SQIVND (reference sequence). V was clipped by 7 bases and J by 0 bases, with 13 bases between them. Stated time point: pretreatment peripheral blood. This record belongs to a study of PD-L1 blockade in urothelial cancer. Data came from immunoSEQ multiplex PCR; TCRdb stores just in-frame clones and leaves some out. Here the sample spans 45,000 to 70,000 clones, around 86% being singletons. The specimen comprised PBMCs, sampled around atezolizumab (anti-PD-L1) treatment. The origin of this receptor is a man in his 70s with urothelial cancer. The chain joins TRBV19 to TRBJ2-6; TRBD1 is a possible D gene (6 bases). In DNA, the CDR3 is TGTGCCAGTACCAGGGGTTTCGCCTCTGGGGCCAACGTCCTGACTTTC. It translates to CASTRGFASGANVLTF. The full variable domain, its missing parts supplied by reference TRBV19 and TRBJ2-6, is DGGITQSPKYLFRKEGQNVTLSCEQNLNHDAMYWYRQDPGQGLRLIYYSQIVNDFQKGDIAEGYSVSREKKESFPLTVTSAQKNPTAFYLCASTRGFASGANVLTFGAGSRLTVL.